This TCR beta chain was sequenced for a study of T cell responses to AZD1222 COVID-19 vaccine. Across the whole study: Pooled in the analysis were second doses at about 4 or about 12 weeks. Findings and limits, study-wide: Recipients of AZD1222 seropositive at baseline numbered only 6 or 7. Clonal diversity may have been underestimated, and the donors were mostly white British, with more females than males. Increases in Spike-specific TCR breadth and depth were seen after two AZD1222 doses.

With respect to this clone: No antigen is known for it.

Trimming removed 1 base from V and 6 bases from J, with 15 bases in between. Germline assignment: CDR1 SGHTA and CDR2 FQGNSA. This CDR3 spans 15 amino acids. The assay was immunoSEQ multiplex PCR, and TCRdb's table has in-frame clones only and misses some. Of 68,000 or so clones in the sample, 65% to 80% were seen once. The source material was peripheral blood, sampled on day 0 of AZD1222 vaccination. This receptor was obtained from an adult in good health. The chain uses TRBV7-2 and TRBJ1-1; D gene unclear. The CDR3 spells CASSLGRGRGAEAFF. The CDR3 DNA follows: TGTGCCAGCAGCTTAGGCCGAGGACGGGGTGCTGAAGCTTTCTTT.